The following is a T cell receptor beta chain sequence with its context. Its cognate antigen is unknown. This sample is part of a study of cytomegalovirus exposure and HLA in healthy donors. Across the whole study: Earlier sequencing of approximately 200 million T cells yielded 100 million to 140 million unique TCR beta sequences.

Study-wide results and caveats: The authors enumerated over 150 TCR beta chains as linked to cytomegalovirus. Donors belonging to an Asian-associated ancestry cluster reportedly showed fewer N-insertions in productive TCRs than the 666-donor mean, according to what a later analysis found. Cytomegalovirus status, reportedly, was diagnosed with high specificity and sensitivity by the classifier.

Amplification used 60 Vbeta primers and 13 Jbeta primers. Sequencing was performed with immunoSEQ multiplex PCR; in TCRdb, only in-frame clones are kept and a portion is missing. This sample contains about 67,000 clones. The sequenced material came from PBMCs. The sequence came from a boy aged 5-17 years in good health and CMV-seronegative.

CDR3 nucleotides: TGTGCCAGCAGCCTCGCCGGGGGTCACACCGGGGAGCTGTTTTTT. Translation gives CASSLAGGHTGELFF. The chain links TRBV14 to TRBJ2-2; tentative D call: TRBD2 (6 bases). CDR3 length: 15 amino acids. Germline V gene lookup returns CDR1 SGHDN and CDR2 FVKESK. Trimming shortened V by 4 bases and J by 3 bases, and 12 bases separated the two germline ends.